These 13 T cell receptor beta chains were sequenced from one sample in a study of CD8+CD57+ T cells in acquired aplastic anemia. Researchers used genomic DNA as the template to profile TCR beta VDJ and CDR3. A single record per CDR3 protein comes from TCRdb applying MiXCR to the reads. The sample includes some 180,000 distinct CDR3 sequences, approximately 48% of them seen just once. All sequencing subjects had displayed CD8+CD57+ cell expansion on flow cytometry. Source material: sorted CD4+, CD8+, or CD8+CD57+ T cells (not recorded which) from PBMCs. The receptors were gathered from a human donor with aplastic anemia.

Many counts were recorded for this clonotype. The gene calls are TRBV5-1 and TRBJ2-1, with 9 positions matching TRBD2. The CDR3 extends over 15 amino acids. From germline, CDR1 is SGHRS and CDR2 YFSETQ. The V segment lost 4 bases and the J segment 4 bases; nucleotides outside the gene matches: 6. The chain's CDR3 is CASSTHLAGYNEQFF. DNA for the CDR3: TGCGCCAGCAGCACCCATCTAGCGGGGTACAATGAGCAGTTCTTC.

CDR3 DNA: TGTGCCAGCAAGGAGAGGCTAATGCAGACCCAGTACTTC. It codes for CASKERLMQTQYF. The V and J genes are TRBV6-2 or TRBV6-3 and TRBJ2-5; D remains ambiguous. The CDR3 totals 13 residues. The germline V gene has CDR1 MNHEY and CDR2 SVGEGT. V was cut by 7 bases and J by 6 bases, with 15 bases left in between.

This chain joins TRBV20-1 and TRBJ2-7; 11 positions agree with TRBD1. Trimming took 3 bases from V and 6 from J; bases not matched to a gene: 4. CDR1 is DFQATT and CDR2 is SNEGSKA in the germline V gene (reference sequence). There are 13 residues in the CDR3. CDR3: CSARPGQGAEQYV. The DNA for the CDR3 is TGCAGTGCTAGGCCCGGACAGGGGGCCGAGCAGTACGTC.

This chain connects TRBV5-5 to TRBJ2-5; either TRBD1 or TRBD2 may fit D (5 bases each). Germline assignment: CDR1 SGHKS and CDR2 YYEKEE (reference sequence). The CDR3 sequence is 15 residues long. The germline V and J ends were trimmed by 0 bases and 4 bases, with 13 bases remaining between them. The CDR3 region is CASSLGGVAGETQYF. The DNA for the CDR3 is TGTGCCAGCAGCTTGGGAGGGGTGGCGGGAGAGACCCAGTACTTC. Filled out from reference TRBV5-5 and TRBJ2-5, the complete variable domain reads DAGVTQSPTHLIKTRGQQVTLRCSPISGHKSVSWYQQVLGQGPQFIFQYYEKEERGRGNFPDRFSARQFPNYSSELNVNALLLGDSALYLCASSLGGVAGETQYFGPGTRLLVL.

The CDR3 protein is CASRGHSSGNTIYF. The CDR3, as DNA: TGTGCCAGCAGGGGCCACAGCTCTGGAAACACCATATATTTT. The chain combines TRBV2 with TRBJ1-3; D is unresolved. Germline V gene lookup returns CDR1 SNHLY and CDR2 FYNNEI. The V end lost 6 bases, the J end lost 0 bases, and 9 bases lay between the germline ends. The CDR3 has 14 residues.

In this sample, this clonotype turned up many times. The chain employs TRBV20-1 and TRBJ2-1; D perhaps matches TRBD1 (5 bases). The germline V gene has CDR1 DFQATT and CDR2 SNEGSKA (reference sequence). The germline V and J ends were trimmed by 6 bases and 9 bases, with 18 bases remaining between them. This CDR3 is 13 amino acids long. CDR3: CSAEDIRDTEQFF. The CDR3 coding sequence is TGCAGTGCGGAAGACATCAGGGATACTGAGCAGTTCTTC.

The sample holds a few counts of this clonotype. CDR3 sequence: CASSPQGVGYTF. As DNA, the CDR3 is TGTGCCAGCTCACCTCAAGGGGTGGGCTACACCTTC. The V call is TRBV18, the J call TRBJ1-2, with D possibly TRBD1 on 5 matching bases. Trimming cost V 3 bases and J 8 bases, with 10 bases left between them. The V gene's germline CDR1 is KGHSH and CDR2 LQKENI. CDR3 length: 12 amino acids.

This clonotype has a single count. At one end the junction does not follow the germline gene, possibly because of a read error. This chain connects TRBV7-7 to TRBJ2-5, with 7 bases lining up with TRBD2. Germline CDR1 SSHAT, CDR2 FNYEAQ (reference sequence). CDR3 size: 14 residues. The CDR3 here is CASSLKGRVETQYF. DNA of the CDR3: TGTGCTAGCAGCTTAAAGGGGAGGGTGGAGACCCAGTACTTC. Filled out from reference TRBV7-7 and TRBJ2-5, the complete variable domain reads GAGVSQSPRYKVTKRGQDVTLRCDPISSHATLYWYQQALGQGPEFLTYFNYEAQPDKSGLPSDRFSAERPEGSISTLTIQRTEQRDSAMYRCASSLKGRVETQYFGPGTRLLVL.

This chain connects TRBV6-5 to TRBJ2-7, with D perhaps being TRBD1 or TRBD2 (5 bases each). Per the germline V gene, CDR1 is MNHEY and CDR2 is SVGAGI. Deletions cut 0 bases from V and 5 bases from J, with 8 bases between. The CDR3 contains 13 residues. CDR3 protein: CASSYSRGNEQYF. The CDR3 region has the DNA TGTGCCAGCAGTTACTCGAGGGGCAACGAGCAGTACTTC.

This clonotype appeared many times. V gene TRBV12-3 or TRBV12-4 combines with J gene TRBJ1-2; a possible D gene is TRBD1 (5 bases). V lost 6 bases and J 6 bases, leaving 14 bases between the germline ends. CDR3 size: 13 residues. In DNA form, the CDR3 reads TGTGCCAGCAGACTACAACAAGGGGATGGCTACACCTTC. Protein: CASRLQQGDGYTF.

CDR3 coding DNA: TGTGCCAGCCTAGGTATAGCTGCAAAAGAGACCCAGTACTTC. Translation gives CASLGIAAKETQYF. V gene TRBV2 combines with J gene TRBJ2-5; D is unclear. Trimming shortened V by 8 bases and J by 3 bases, and 16 bases separated the two germline ends. The CDR3 is 14 amino acids. Germline assignment: CDR1 SNHLY and CDR2 FYNNEI.

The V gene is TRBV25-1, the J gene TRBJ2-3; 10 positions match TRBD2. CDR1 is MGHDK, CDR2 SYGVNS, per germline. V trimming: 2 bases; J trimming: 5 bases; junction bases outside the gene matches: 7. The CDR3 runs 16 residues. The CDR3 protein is CASSEVAGGRGDTQYF. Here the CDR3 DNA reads TGTGCCAGCAGTGAAGTAGCGGGGGGACGCGGAGATACGCAGTATTTT.

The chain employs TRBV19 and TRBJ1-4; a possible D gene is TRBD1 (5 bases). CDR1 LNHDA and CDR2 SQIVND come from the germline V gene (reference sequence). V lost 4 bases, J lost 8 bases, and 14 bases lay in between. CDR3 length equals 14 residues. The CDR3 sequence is CASSRGQGGEKLFF. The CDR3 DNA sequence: TGTGCCAGTAGTAGGGGTCAGGGCGGCGAAAAACTGTTTTTT.